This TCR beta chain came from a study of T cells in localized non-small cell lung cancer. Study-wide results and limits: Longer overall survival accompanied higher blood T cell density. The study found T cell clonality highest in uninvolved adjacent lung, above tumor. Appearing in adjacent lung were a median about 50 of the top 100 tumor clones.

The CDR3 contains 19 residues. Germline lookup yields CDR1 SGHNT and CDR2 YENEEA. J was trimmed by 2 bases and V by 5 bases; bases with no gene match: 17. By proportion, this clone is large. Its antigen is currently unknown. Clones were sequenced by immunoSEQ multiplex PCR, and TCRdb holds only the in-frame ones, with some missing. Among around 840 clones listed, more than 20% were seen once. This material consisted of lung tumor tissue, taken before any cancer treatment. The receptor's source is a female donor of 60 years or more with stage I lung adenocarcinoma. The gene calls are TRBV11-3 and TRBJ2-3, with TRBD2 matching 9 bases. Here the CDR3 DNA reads TGTGCCAGCAGCCAGGACATACCTAGGGCGGGAGGGACCACAGATACGCAGTATTTT. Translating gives CASSQDIPRAGGTTDTQYF.